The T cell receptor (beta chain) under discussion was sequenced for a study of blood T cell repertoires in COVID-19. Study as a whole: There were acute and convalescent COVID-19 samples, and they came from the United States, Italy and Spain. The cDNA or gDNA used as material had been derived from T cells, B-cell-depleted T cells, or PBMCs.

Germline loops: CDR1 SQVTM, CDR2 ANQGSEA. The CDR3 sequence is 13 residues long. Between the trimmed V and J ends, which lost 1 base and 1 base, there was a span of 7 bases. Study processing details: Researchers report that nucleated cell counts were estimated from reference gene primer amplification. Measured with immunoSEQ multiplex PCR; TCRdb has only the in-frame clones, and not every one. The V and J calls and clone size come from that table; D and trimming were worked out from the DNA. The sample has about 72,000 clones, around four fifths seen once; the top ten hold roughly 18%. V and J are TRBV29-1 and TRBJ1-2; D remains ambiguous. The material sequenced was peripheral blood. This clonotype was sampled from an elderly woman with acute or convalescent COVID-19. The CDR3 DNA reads TGCAGCGTTGAAGGCGTAAATAACTATGGCTACACCTTC. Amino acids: CSVEGVNNYGYTF.